Listed below are T cell receptor beta chains from one sample, sequenced in a study of PD-L1 blockade in urothelial cancer. Sequencing used immunoSEQ multiplex PCR; TCRdb keeps in-frame clones, though not all of them. The table lists some 66,000 clones, more than 75% of them singletons. This specimen consisted of PBMCs, obtained around atezolizumab (anti-PD-L1) treatment. The receptor set was obtained from a man aged 55 to 70 with urothelial cancer. Each CDR3 is given with its conserved first and last residue. The order of the fields is CDR3 length, clone size, J gene, D gene, V gene, CDR3 protein, CDR3 DNA. The D gene is left open where the match is weak. Clone sizes are given selectively: once, few, many, or a class where the clone is expanded.

cdr3_length: 14; clone_size: NA; j_call: TRBJ1-3; d_call: NA; v_call: TRBV7-2; cdr3_aa: CATQDRRSGNTIYF; cdr3_nt: TGTGCCACCCAAGACAGACGCTCTGGAAACACCATATATTTT
cdr3_length: 15; clone_size: NA; j_call: TRBJ1-2; d_call: NA; v_call: TRBV27; cdr3_aa: CASSPGRDTVLGYTF; cdr3_nt: TGTGCCAGCAGTCCCGGCCGGGACACCGTATTAGGCTACACCTTC
cdr3_length: 14; clone_size: NA; j_call: TRBJ1-1; d_call: NA; v_call: TRBV15; cdr3_aa: CATSRYRENTEAFF; cdr3_nt: TGTGCCACCAGCAGGTACCGGGAGAACACTGAAGCTTTCTTT
cdr3_length: 16; clone_size: NA; j_call: TRBJ1-5; d_call: TRBD1; v_call: TRBV28; cdr3_aa: CASSLPRDRVNQPQHF; cdr3_nt: TGTGCCAGCAGTTTGCCCCGGGACAGGGTAAATCAGCCCCAGCATTTT
cdr3_length: 13; clone_size: once; j_call: TRBJ1-3; d_call: NA; v_call: TRBV11-3; cdr3_aa: CASSPREIGTIYF; cdr3_nt: TGTGCCAGCAGCCCCAGGGAAATAGGCACCATATATTTT
cdr3_length: 14; clone_size: once; j_call: TRBJ1-4; d_call: NA; v_call: TRBV5-4; cdr3_aa: CAASRRSLNEKLFF; cdr3_nt: TGTGCCGCTTCCCGACGGAGTCTTAATGAAAAACTGTTTTTT
cdr3_length: 14; clone_size: NA; j_call: TRBJ2-2; d_call: NA; v_call: TRBV5-1; cdr3_aa: CASSLASEDRELFF; cdr3_nt: TGCGCCAGCAGCTTGGCCTCGGAGGATAGGGAGCTGTTTTTT
cdr3_length: 14; clone_size: NA; j_call: TRBJ1-2; d_call: TRBD1; v_call: TRBV7-2; cdr3_aa: CASSPRQGNYGYTF; cdr3_nt: TGTGCCAGCAGCCCTCGACAGGGAAACTATGGCTACACCTTC
cdr3_length: 15; clone_size: NA; j_call: TRBJ1-5; d_call: TRBD1; v_call: TRBV28; cdr3_aa: CASSPWTGGNQPQHF; cdr3_nt: TGTGCCAGCAGTCCTTGGACAGGGGGCAATCAGCCCCAGCATTTT
cdr3_length: 15; clone_size: NA; j_call: TRBJ2-2; d_call: TRBD1; v_call: TRBV30; cdr3_aa: CAWRVGQTLTGELFF; cdr3_nt: TGTGCCTGGAGGGTGGGACAGACCCTCACCGGGGAGCTGTTTTTT
cdr3_length: 15; clone_size: NA; j_call: TRBJ1-5; d_call: TRBD1; v_call: TRBV9; cdr3_aa: CASSTRGTADQPQHF; cdr3_nt: TGTGCCAGCAGCACGAGAGGGACAGCCGATCAGCCCCAGCATTTT
cdr3_length: 14; clone_size: NA; j_call: TRBJ2-7; d_call: TRBD2; v_call: TRBV6-1; cdr3_aa: CASSARGDDYEQYF; cdr3_nt: TGTGCCAGCAGTGCTCGGGGGGACGACTACGAGCAGTACTTC
cdr3_length: 15; clone_size: NA; j_call: TRBJ2-7; d_call: NA; v_call: TRBV30; cdr3_aa: CAWSYTGLLSYEQYF; cdr3_nt: TGTGCCTGGAGCTACACAGGGCTACTCTCCTACGAGCAGTACTTC
cdr3_length: 13; clone_size: NA; j_call: TRBJ1-2; d_call: NA; v_call: TRBV7-5; cdr3_aa: CARSRTGRNGYTF; cdr3_nt: TGTGCCAGAAGCCGGACAGGGCGGAATGGCTACACCTTC
cdr3_length: 15; clone_size: NA; j_call: TRBJ1-1; d_call: NA; v_call: TRBV6-1; cdr3_aa: CASREPGHSNTEAFF; cdr3_nt: TGTGCCAGCAGAGAACCGGGACATTCGAACACTGAAGCTTTCTTT
cdr3_length: 16; clone_size: NA; j_call: TRBJ1-4; d_call: TRBD1; v_call: TRBV4-1; cdr3_aa: CASSPERDRVGEKLFF; cdr3_nt: TGCGCCAGCAGCCCGGAGAGGGACAGGGTTGGCGAAAAACTGTTTTTT
cdr3_length: 13; clone_size: NA; j_call: TRBJ2-7; d_call: TRBD1; v_call: TRBV6-1; cdr3_aa: CASSRTGAYEQYF; cdr3_nt: TGTGCCAGCAGCCGGACAGGGGCCTACGAGCAGTACTTC
cdr3_length: 16; clone_size: once; j_call: TRBJ1-4; d_call: TRBD1; v_call: TRBV7-9; cdr3_aa: CASSPVWDRGYEKLFF; cdr3_nt: TGTGCCAGCAGCCCAGTTTGGGACAGGGGTTATGAAAAACTGTTTTTT
cdr3_length: 12; clone_size: few; j_call: TRBJ1-4; d_call: NA; v_call: TRBV7-9; cdr3_aa: CASSLESSQLFF; cdr3_nt: TGTGCCAGCAGCTTAGAGAGTAGCCAACTGTTTTTT
cdr3_length: 15; clone_size: NA; j_call: TRBJ1-4; d_call: TRBD1; v_call: TRBV30; cdr3_aa: CAWSARTGVYEKLFF; cdr3_nt: TGTGCCTGGAGTGCCCGGACAGGGGTGTATGAAAAACTGTTTTTT
cdr3_length: 13; clone_size: NA; j_call: TRBJ2-5; d_call: NA; v_call: TRBV11-2; cdr3_aa: CASSPRREETQYF; cdr3_nt: TGTGCCAGCAGCCCCCGCAGGGAAGAGACCCAGTACTTC
cdr3_length: 15; clone_size: NA; j_call: TRBJ2-3; d_call: NA; v_call: TRBV6-5; cdr3_aa: CASSYPTVSTDTQYF; cdr3_nt: TGTGCCAGCAGTTACCCTACAGTGAGCACAGATACGCAGTATTTT
cdr3_length: 14; clone_size: NA; j_call: TRBJ2-3; d_call: NA; v_call: TRBV6-5; cdr3_aa: CASRSDFFPDTQYF; cdr3_nt: TGTGCCAGCAGATCGGACTTTTTTCCAGATACGCAGTATTTT
cdr3_length: 14; clone_size: once; j_call: TRBJ2-5; d_call: TRBD2; v_call: TRBV25-1; cdr3_aa: CASSDGRVGETQYF; cdr3_nt: TGTGCCAGCAGTGACGGGAGGGTTGGGGAGACCCAGTACTTC
cdr3_length: 16; clone_size: NA; j_call: TRBJ2-2; d_call: NA; v_call: TRBV4-2; cdr3_aa: CASSQVGGDNTGELFF; cdr3_nt: TGTGCCAGCAGCCAAGTAGGCGGGGATAACACCGGGGAGCTGTTTTTT
cdr3_length: 16; clone_size: NA; j_call: TRBJ2-1; d_call: NA; v_call: TRBV7-2; cdr3_aa: CASSFRVTGIYNEQFF; cdr3_nt: TGTGCCAGCAGCTTCCGGGTCACCGGGATCTACAATGAGCAGTTCTTC
cdr3_length: 15; clone_size: few; j_call: TRBJ1-4; d_call: TRBD1; v_call: TRBV19; cdr3_aa: CATAGTGGAFEKLFF; cdr3_nt: TGTGCCACCGCCGGGACAGGGGGCGCTTTCGAAAAACTGTTTTTT
cdr3_length: 15; clone_size: NA; j_call: TRBJ2-2; d_call: NA; v_call: TRBV7-2; cdr3_aa: CASSLRKGDTGELFF; cdr3_nt: TGTGCCAGCAGCTTAAGGAAGGGGGACACCGGGGAGCTGTTTTTT
cdr3_length: 13; clone_size: once; j_call: TRBJ1-2; d_call: NA; v_call: TRBV30; cdr3_aa: CAWRGRDTYGYTF; cdr3_nt: TGTGCCTGGAGGGGCAGAGACACCTATGGCTACACCTTC
cdr3_length: 16; clone_size: NA; j_call: TRBJ2-7; d_call: NA; v_call: TRBV7-2; cdr3_aa: CASSLIHGQSSYEQYF; cdr3_nt: TGTGCCAGCAGCTTAATTCACGGACAGAGCTCCTACGAGCAGTACTTC
cdr3_length: 15; clone_size: once; j_call: TRBJ2-3; d_call: NA; v_call: TRBV11-2; cdr3_aa: CASRFGGTGTDTQYF; cdr3_nt: TGTGCCAGCCGCTTTGGGGGGACGGGCACAGATACGCAGTATTTT
cdr3_length: 15; clone_size: NA; j_call: TRBJ2-2; d_call: TRBD1; v_call: TRBV27; cdr3_aa: CASSSDRVGAGELFF; cdr3_nt: TGTGCCAGCAGTTCTGACAGGGTAGGAGCCGGGGAGCTGTTTTTT
cdr3_length: 11; clone_size: NA; j_call: TRBJ2-7; d_call: NA; v_call: TRBV5-1; cdr3_aa: CASSFTGEQYF; cdr3_nt: TGCGCCAGCAGCTTCACAGGGGAGCAGTACTTC
cdr3_length: 13; clone_size: NA; j_call: TRBJ1-2; d_call: NA; v_call: TRBV11-3; cdr3_aa: CASSLMGATGYTF; cdr3_nt: TGTGCCAGCAGCTTAATGGGGGCGACCGGCTACACCTTC
cdr3_length: 15; clone_size: NA; j_call: TRBJ1-2; d_call: NA; v_call: TRBV7-2; cdr3_aa: CASTLNRASNYGYTF; cdr3_nt: TGTGCCAGCACATTGAACAGGGCCTCTAACTATGGCTACACCTTC
cdr3_length: 16; clone_size: NA; j_call: TRBJ1-2; d_call: NA; v_call: TRBV7-2; cdr3_aa: CASSLGGTNINYGYTF; cdr3_nt: TGTGCCAGCAGCTTAGGGGGCACCAATATTAACTATGGCTACACCTTC
cdr3_length: 15; clone_size: NA; j_call: TRBJ1-2; d_call: TRBD1; v_call: TRBV30; cdr3_aa: CAWSVSGQGEDGYTF; cdr3_nt: TGTGCCTGGAGTGTAAGCGGACAGGGGGAGGATGGCTACACCTTC
cdr3_length: 16; clone_size: few; j_call: TRBJ2-4; d_call: NA; v_call: TRBV5-6; cdr3_aa: CASSPDFDLAKNIQYF; cdr3_nt: TGTGCCAGCAGCCCCGACTTTGATCTAGCCAAAAACATTCAGTACTTC
cdr3_length: 17; clone_size: NA; j_call: TRBJ2-1; d_call: NA; v_call: TRBV7-8; cdr3_aa: CASSLPQQGGRDNEQFF; cdr3_nt: TGTGCCAGCAGCTTACCCCAGCAGGGGGGCCGGGACAATGAGCAGTTCTTC
cdr3_length: 15; clone_size: NA; j_call: TRBJ1-4; d_call: NA; v_call: TRBV5-1; cdr3_aa: CASSLLQGHNEKLFF; cdr3_nt: TGCGCCAGCAGCTTGCTACAGGGTCACAATGAAAAACTGTTTTTT
cdr3_length: 13; clone_size: NA; j_call: TRBJ1-1; d_call: NA; v_call: TRBV9; cdr3_aa: CASGRTLNTEAFF; cdr3_nt: TGTGCCAGCGGTCGAACACTGAACACTGAAGCTTTCTTT
cdr3_length: 15; clone_size: NA; j_call: TRBJ1-5; d_call: TRBD1; v_call: TRBV10-3; cdr3_aa: CAIRKDRGIGQPQHF; cdr3_nt: TGTGCCATCAGGAAAGACAGGGGAATTGGTCAGCCCCAGCATTTT
cdr3_length: 12; clone_size: NA; j_call: TRBJ2-3; d_call: NA; v_call: TRBV9; cdr3_aa: CASSAYTDTQYF; cdr3_nt: TGTGCCAGCAGCGCCTACACAGATACGCAGTATTTT
cdr3_length: 16; clone_size: NA; j_call: TRBJ1-3; d_call: NA; v_call: TRBV5-1; cdr3_aa: CASSLAGARSGNTIYF; cdr3_nt: TGCGCCAGCAGCTTGGCAGGGGCGCGCTCTGGAAACACCATATATTTT
cdr3_length: 17; clone_size: NA; j_call: TRBJ2-3; d_call: TRBD2; v_call: TRBV2; cdr3_aa: CASSPGTSGGATDTQYF; cdr3_nt: TGTGCCAGCAGCCCTGGGACTAGCGGGGGGGCGACAGATACGCAGTATTTT
cdr3_length: 15; clone_size: NA; j_call: TRBJ2-1; d_call: TRBD1; v_call: TRBV19; cdr3_aa: CASSKGQGEYNEQFF; cdr3_nt: TGTGCCAGTAGCAAGGGACAGGGGGAATACAATGAGCAGTTCTTC
cdr3_length: 16; clone_size: once; j_call: TRBJ2-2; d_call: TRBD1; v_call: TRBV2; cdr3_aa: CASQSQGTLNTGELFF; cdr3_nt: TGTGCCAGTCAATCACAGGGGACCCTGAACACCGGGGAGCTGTTTTTT
cdr3_length: 14; clone_size: NA; j_call: TRBJ1-6; d_call: NA; v_call: TRBV27; cdr3_aa: CASSEQVKNSPLHF; cdr3_nt: TGTGCCAGCAGTGAGCAGGTCAAAAATTCACCCCTCCACTTT
cdr3_length: 14; clone_size: NA; j_call: TRBJ2-5; d_call: TRBD1; v_call: TRBV18; cdr3_aa: CASSPGQGTETQYF; cdr3_nt: TGTGCCAGCTCACCTGGACAGGGGACGGAGACCCAGTACTTC
cdr3_length: 13; clone_size: few; j_call: TRBJ2-2; d_call: NA; v_call: TRBV19; cdr3_aa: CASSVTGTGELFF; cdr3_nt: TGTGCCAGTAGTGTGACGGGTACCGGGGAGCTGTTTTTT
cdr3_length: 13; clone_size: few; j_call: TRBJ2-7; d_call: TRBD2; v_call: TRBV19; cdr3_aa: CASSITSGGEQYF; cdr3_nt: TGTGCCAGTAGTATAACTAGCGGGGGCGAGCAGTACTTC
cdr3_length: 12; clone_size: NA; j_call: TRBJ2-5; d_call: NA; v_call: TRBV5-1; cdr3_aa: CASSRDQETQYF; cdr3_nt: TGCGCCAGCAGCCGAGACCAAGAGACCCAGTACTTC
cdr3_length: 19; clone_size: NA; j_call: TRBJ2-1; d_call: TRBD2; v_call: TRBV5-8; cdr3_aa: CASSSLLAGGHDSYNEQFF; cdr3_nt: TGTGCCAGCAGCTCATTACTAGCGGGGGGCCACGACTCCTACAATGAGCAGTTCTTC
cdr3_length: 17; clone_size: NA; j_call: TRBJ2-7; d_call: NA; v_call: TRBV4-3; cdr3_aa: CASSRGIAGLIPYEQYF; cdr3_nt: TGCGCCAGCAGCCGGGGAATTGCAGGGTTAATCCCCTACGAGCAGTACTTC
cdr3_length: 16; clone_size: NA; j_call: TRBJ1-6; d_call: NA; v_call: TRBV12-5; cdr3_aa: CASRGGPSSYNSPLHF; cdr3_nt: TGTGCTAGTAGGGGGGGCCCGAGCTCCTATAATTCACCCCTCCACTTT